Listed below are T cell receptor beta chains from one sample, sequenced in a study of blood T cell repertoires in COVID-19. Produced via immunoSEQ multiplex PCR; TCRdb's table is partial and in-frame only. The table lists a few hundred thousand clones, approximately 83% of them singletons. The sequencing sample was made of peripheral blood. The receptor source for this set is a man older than 75 with acute or convalescent COVID-19. Each CDR3 is given with its conserved first and last residue. The order of the fields is clone size, V gene, J gene, D gene, CDR3 DNA, CDR3 protein. D genes are given only for firm matches. Clone size appears in some rows only: once, few, many, or a class for an expanded clone.

clone_size: -; v_call: TRBV2; j_call: TRBJ1-1; d_call: TRBD1; cdr3_nt: TGTGCCAGCAGTCGGACAGGGGGCTATGCCATGAACACTGAAGCTTTCTTT; cdr3_aa: CASSRTGGYAMNTEAFF
clone_size: once; v_call: TRBV5-1; j_call: TRBJ1-4; d_call: TRBD1; cdr3_nt: TGCGCCAGCAGCTCCGGGACAGTGGAAAAACTGTTTTTT; cdr3_aa: CASSSGTVEKLFF
clone_size: -; v_call: TRBV11-2; j_call: TRBJ2-7; d_call: -; cdr3_nt: TGTGCCAGCAGCTTAGTGGGACACTCCTACGAGCAGTACTTC; cdr3_aa: CASSLVGHSYEQYF
clone_size: once; v_call: TRBV25-1; j_call: TRBJ1-4; d_call: TRBD1; cdr3_nt: TGTGCCAGCAGTGTCCGGGACAGGTCAGGAAAACTGTTTTTT; cdr3_aa: CASSVRDRSGKLFF
clone_size: -; v_call: TRBV2; j_call: TRBJ2-7; d_call: TRBD1; cdr3_nt: TGTGCCAGCAAGGACGACAGGGGGGGCTCCTACGAGCAGTACTTC; cdr3_aa: CASKDDRGGSYEQYF
clone_size: -; v_call: TRBV5-1; j_call: TRBJ2-2; d_call: -; cdr3_nt: TGCGCCAGCAGCTATAGGACAGCCCACACCGGGGAGCTGTTTTTT; cdr3_aa: CASSYRTAHTGELFF
clone_size: -; v_call: TRBV7-9; j_call: TRBJ1-2; d_call: TRBD1; cdr3_nt: TGTGCCAGCAGCCCCGGGACAGCGGCCATCACCTTC; cdr3_aa: CASSPGTAAITF
clone_size: -; v_call: TRBV4-1; j_call: TRBJ2-4; d_call: -; cdr3_nt: TGCGCCAGCAGCCAAGGGGAGGTAGCCAAAAACATTCAGTACTTC; cdr3_aa: CASSQGEVAKNIQYF
clone_size: -; v_call: TRBV7-9; j_call: TRBJ2-7; d_call: -; cdr3_nt: TGTGCCAGTAGCCGGGCCTGGGGCAACGAGCAGTACTTC; cdr3_aa: CASSRAWGNEQYF
clone_size: -; v_call: TRBV14; j_call: TRBJ2-7; d_call: -; cdr3_nt: TGTGCCAGCAGCCAAGGGTTCACGAGGGTCTACGAGCAGTACTTC; cdr3_aa: CASSQGFTRVYEQYF
clone_size: -; v_call: TRBV5-1; j_call: TRBJ2-2; d_call: -; cdr3_nt: TGCGCCAGCAGCTTGGCTGCAGATAACACCGGGGAGCTGTTTTTT; cdr3_aa: CASSLAADNTGELFF
clone_size: -; v_call: TRBV5-1; j_call: TRBJ2-2; d_call: -; cdr3_nt: TGCGCCAGCCGACGGGACTTTAAACTTTTGCCCGGGGAGCTGTTTTTT; cdr3_aa: CASRRDFKLLPGELFF
clone_size: -; v_call: TRBV6-2/TRBV6-3; j_call: TRBJ2-7; d_call: TRBD1; cdr3_nt: TGTGCCAGCAGTTCGCACGTCAGGGGGCGGACCTACGAGCAGTACTTC; cdr3_aa: CASSSHVRGRTYEQYF
clone_size: -; v_call: TRBV28; j_call: TRBJ1-3; d_call: TRBD1; cdr3_nt: TGTGCCAGCACCCTAGGGACAGGGCCGAACACCATATATTTT; cdr3_aa: CASTLGTGPNTIYF
clone_size: -; v_call: TRBV5-1; j_call: TRBJ1-2; d_call: TRBD1; cdr3_nt: TGCGCCAGCAGCTCGACGGACAGGGGGGGCTATGGCTACACCTTC; cdr3_aa: CASSSTDRGGYGYTF
clone_size: -; v_call: TRBV27; j_call: TRBJ1-5; d_call: TRBD1; cdr3_nt: TGTGCCAGCAGTTCCGGACAGGGAGATCAGCCCCAGCATTTT; cdr3_aa: CASSSGQGDQPQHF
clone_size: few; v_call: TRBV6-5; j_call: TRBJ1-1; d_call: -; cdr3_nt: TGTGCCAGCAGCTGGGGACAGAACACTGAAGCTTTCTTT; cdr3_aa: CASSWGQNTEAFF
clone_size: once; v_call: TRBV21-1; j_call: TRBJ1-3; d_call: -; cdr3_nt: TGTGCCAGCAGCAAACGGGCAGGGTGGGTAGACACCATATATTTT; cdr3_aa: CASSKRAGWVDTIYF
clone_size: -; v_call: TRBV6-1; j_call: TRBJ2-1; d_call: TRBD2; cdr3_nt: TGTGCCAGCAGTGAAGACCGGTGGACTAGCGGGGCCGCGAGGAATGAGCAGTTCTTC; cdr3_aa: CASSEDRWTSGAARNEQFF
clone_size: few; v_call: TRBV4-1; j_call: TRBJ2-3; d_call: TRBD1; cdr3_nt: TGCGCCAGCAGCCAAGGTGGCCGGACAGGCGTACCTACTAGCACAGATACGCAGTATTTT; cdr3_aa: CASSQGGRTGVPTSTDTQYF
clone_size: -; v_call: TRBV30; j_call: TRBJ2-3; d_call: TRBD2; cdr3_nt: TGTGCCTGGAGTGTACGGGGGAGGGCCACAGATACGCAGTATTTT; cdr3_aa: CAWSVRGRATDTQYF
clone_size: -; v_call: TRBV19; j_call: TRBJ2-7; d_call: TRBD2; cdr3_nt: TGTGCCAGTAGTATAGGTCCGGGAGGGGTCTACGAGCAGTACTTC; cdr3_aa: CASSIGPGGVYEQYF
clone_size: -; v_call: TRBV6-5; j_call: TRBJ2-1; d_call: TRBD2; cdr3_nt: TGTGCCAGCAGTTACCGAGCGGGGAAGCAGTTCTTC; cdr3_aa: CASSYRAGKQFF
clone_size: -; v_call: TRBV5-5; j_call: TRBJ2-7; d_call: TRBD1; cdr3_nt: TGTGCCAGCAGCTACGACCCATTAGGGACAGGGTTTAAGCAGTACTTC; cdr3_aa: CASSYDPLGTGFKQYF
clone_size: many; v_call: TRBV19; j_call: TRBJ1-1; d_call: -; cdr3_nt: TGTGCCAGTAGTACCACGTGGAGGGGCACTGAAGCTTTCTTT; cdr3_aa: CASSTTWRGTEAFF
clone_size: -; v_call: TRBV7-6; j_call: TRBJ1-5; d_call: -; cdr3_nt: TGTGCCAGCAGCCTTTTGAGTGGGCAAAATCAGCCCCAGCATTTT; cdr3_aa: CASSLLSGQNQPQHF
clone_size: -; v_call: TRBV11-3; j_call: TRBJ2-1; d_call: -; cdr3_nt: TGTGCCAGCAGCTTAGAACGAGACAATGAGCAGTTCTTC; cdr3_aa: CASSLERDNEQFF
clone_size: few; v_call: TRBV18; j_call: TRBJ2-5; d_call: TRBD1; cdr3_nt: TGTGCCAGCTCTCTGACAGGGAATCAAGAGACCCAGTACTTC; cdr3_aa: CASSLTGNQETQYF
clone_size: -; v_call: TRBV24-1; j_call: TRBJ2-3; d_call: -; cdr3_nt: TGTGCCACCAGTGAGGGGGGGGACAGGTCCCCAGATACGCAGTATTTT; cdr3_aa: CATSEGGDRSPDTQYF
clone_size: -; v_call: TRBV19; j_call: TRBJ2-5; d_call: TRBD2; cdr3_nt: TGTGCCAGTAGTATGCGGACTAGCGGGGGACAAGAGACCCAGTACTTC; cdr3_aa: CASSMRTSGGQETQYF
clone_size: few; v_call: TRBV28; j_call: TRBJ1-2; d_call: TRBD1; cdr3_nt: TGTGCCAGCAGTTTAGCCTTAAACAGGGGCCACGGCTACACCTTC; cdr3_aa: CASSLALNRGHGYTF
clone_size: -; v_call: TRBV5-6; j_call: TRBJ1-5; d_call: -; cdr3_nt: TGTGCCAGCAGCTTGAGGAGCAGAGATAATCAGCCCCAGCATTTT; cdr3_aa: CASSLRSRDNQPQHF
clone_size: -; v_call: TRBV18; j_call: TRBJ1-5; d_call: TRBD1; cdr3_nt: TGTGCCAGCTCGCGACAGGGTGAGGGTCAGCCCCAGCATTTT; cdr3_aa: CASSRQGEGQPQHF
clone_size: few; v_call: TRBV29-1; j_call: TRBJ1-1; d_call: TRBD1; cdr3_nt: TGCAGCGTTGAAGGGGACAGGGTTGCAGCTTTCTTT; cdr3_aa: CSVEGDRVAAFF
clone_size: -; v_call: TRBV29-1; j_call: TRBJ2-7; d_call: TRBD1; cdr3_nt: TGCAGCGTTGCGGGACAGGGGGCACCGCAGTACTTC; cdr3_aa: CSVAGQGAPQYF
clone_size: few; v_call: TRBV7-2; j_call: TRBJ2-7; d_call: -; cdr3_nt: TGTGCCAGCAGCGCAAGAAGGGGTCTAGCGAGCTCCTACGAGCAGTACTTC; cdr3_aa: CASSARRGLASSYEQYF
clone_size: -; v_call: TRBV12-3/TRBV12-4; j_call: TRBJ1-2; d_call: -; cdr3_nt: TGTGCCAGCAGTTTCCGCAGGGCTGGCTACACCTTC; cdr3_aa: CASSFRRAGYTF
clone_size: -; v_call: TRBV24-1; j_call: TRBJ2-1; d_call: TRBD1; cdr3_nt: TGTGCCACCAGTGATTCGGGACAGGGAGGCAATGAGCAGTTCTTC; cdr3_aa: CATSDSGQGGNEQFF
clone_size: -; v_call: TRBV20-1; j_call: TRBJ1-1; d_call: TRBD1; cdr3_nt: TGCAGTGGAAGCCACGGGACAGGAATTTTCTTT; cdr3_aa: CSGSHGTGIFF
clone_size: -; v_call: TRBV18; j_call: TRBJ2-2; d_call: -; cdr3_nt: TGTGCCAGCTCACCACCTTCCAGGGTCACCGGGGAGCTGTTTTTT; cdr3_aa: CASSPPSRVTGELFF
clone_size: few; v_call: TRBV3-1/TRBV3-2; j_call: TRBJ1-2; d_call: TRBD1; cdr3_nt: TGTGCCAGCAGCCCCCGGGACAGGGGGGCGGGCTACACCTTC; cdr3_aa: CASSPRDRGAGYTF
clone_size: -; v_call: TRBV27; j_call: TRBJ1-4; d_call: -; cdr3_nt: TGTGCCAGCAGACCCCACCGGCTAGGTGAAAAACTGTTTTTT; cdr3_aa: CASRPHRLGEKLFF
clone_size: few; v_call: TRBV3-1/TRBV3-2; j_call: TRBJ2-7; d_call: -; cdr3_nt: TGTGCCAGCAGCCGCCGGGACACAAACTACGAGCAGTACTTC; cdr3_aa: CASSRRDTNYEQYF
clone_size: -; v_call: TRBV18; j_call: TRBJ2-1; d_call: TRBD2; cdr3_nt: TGTGCCACCGTTAGCGGGATAGGCAATGAGCAGTTCTTC; cdr3_aa: CATVSGIGNEQFF
clone_size: -; v_call: TRBV19; j_call: TRBJ2-1; d_call: TRBD2; cdr3_nt: TGTGCCAGTAGTATTGGCAGCGGGAGGGCCAATGAGCAGTTCTTC; cdr3_aa: CASSIGSGRANEQFF
clone_size: few; v_call: TRBV5-1; j_call: TRBJ2-7; d_call: TRBD2; cdr3_nt: TGCGCCAGCAGCTCCCTTAGCGGGGGGGTCTACGAGCAGTACTTC; cdr3_aa: CASSSLSGGVYEQYF
clone_size: -; v_call: TRBV27; j_call: TRBJ1-6; d_call: -; cdr3_nt: TGTGCCAGCAGTTTGAGGGCCCTAGACCGAGGGAGTTCACCCCTCCACTTT; cdr3_aa: CASSLRALDRGSSPLHF
clone_size: -; v_call: TRBV19; j_call: TRBJ1-6; d_call: -; cdr3_nt: TGTGCCAGTAGTTCCCATGGGGAGAGACCCCTCCACTTT; cdr3_aa: CASSSHGERPLHF
clone_size: -; v_call: TRBV4-2; j_call: TRBJ2-1; d_call: -; cdr3_nt: TGTGCCAGCAGCCAAGACAGGGACAATGAGCAGTTCTTC; cdr3_aa: CASSQDRDNEQFF
clone_size: -; v_call: TRBV5-1; j_call: TRBJ2-2; d_call: TRBD2; cdr3_nt: TGCGCCAGCAGCTTGGAATGGCTAGCGGGGGCGAACACCGGGGAGCTGTTTTTT; cdr3_aa: CASSLEWLAGANTGELFF
clone_size: -; v_call: TRBV2; j_call: TRBJ2-7; d_call: -; cdr3_nt: TGTGCCAGCAGTTTGACAGGAGTCTCCTACGAGCAGTACTTC; cdr3_aa: CASSLTGVSYEQYF
clone_size: -; v_call: TRBV10-3; j_call: TRBJ1-4; d_call: -; cdr3_nt: TGTGCCATCAGTCTGACCGGGTCCTTTAATGAAAAACTGTTTTTT; cdr3_aa: CAISLTGSFNEKLFF
clone_size: once; v_call: TRBV5-1; j_call: TRBJ1-3; d_call: -; cdr3_nt: TGCGCCAGCAGCTCGACACTCTCTGGAAACACCATATATTTT; cdr3_aa: CASSSTLSGNTIYF
clone_size: -; v_call: TRBV6-1; j_call: TRBJ1-1; d_call: -; cdr3_nt: TGTGCCAGCAGTGAACTTACGGGGTTTGGGAACACTGAAGCTTTCTTT; cdr3_aa: CASSELTGFGNTEAFF
clone_size: -; v_call: TRBV4-1; j_call: TRBJ1-2; d_call: -; cdr3_nt: TGCGCCAGCAGCTCCATAACAAGTTCCTATGGCTACACCTTC; cdr3_aa: CASSSITSSYGYTF